This T cell receptor (beta chain) was retrieved from a study of cytomegalovirus exposure and HLA in healthy donors. Comment on this clone: Antigen unknown.

Both 60 Vbeta primers and 13 Jbeta primers went into the PCR. The table came from immunoSEQ multiplex PCR; TCRdb's copy has only in-frame clones and leaves some out. The specimen's table records about 82,000 clones. The CDR3 loop spans 15 amino acids. Trimming removed 6 bases from V and 6 bases from J; junction bases left unmatched: 11. Germline V CDR1 and CDR2: MNHNS, SASEGT. At collection, donors were nominally healthy, but unrecorded immune exposures were probable. Study results and caveats: Most TCR sequences were seen very rarely across donors, but some public TCRs occurred in many. Presence/absence analyses assumed roughly uniform sequencing depth across donors, which may not hold. A later analysis found common viral pathogens apparently linked to several of the most significant clusters.

What was sequenced was PBMCs. The source of this sequence is a woman between 25 and 40 years old in good health and CMV-seronegative. The rearrangement uses TRBV6-1 and TRBJ1-5, with 7 nucleotides matching TRBD1. For the CDR3, the DNA is TGTGCCAGCAGCCACAAACAGGGGTCGGGTCAGCCCCAGCATTTT. This encodes CASSHKQGSGQPQHF.